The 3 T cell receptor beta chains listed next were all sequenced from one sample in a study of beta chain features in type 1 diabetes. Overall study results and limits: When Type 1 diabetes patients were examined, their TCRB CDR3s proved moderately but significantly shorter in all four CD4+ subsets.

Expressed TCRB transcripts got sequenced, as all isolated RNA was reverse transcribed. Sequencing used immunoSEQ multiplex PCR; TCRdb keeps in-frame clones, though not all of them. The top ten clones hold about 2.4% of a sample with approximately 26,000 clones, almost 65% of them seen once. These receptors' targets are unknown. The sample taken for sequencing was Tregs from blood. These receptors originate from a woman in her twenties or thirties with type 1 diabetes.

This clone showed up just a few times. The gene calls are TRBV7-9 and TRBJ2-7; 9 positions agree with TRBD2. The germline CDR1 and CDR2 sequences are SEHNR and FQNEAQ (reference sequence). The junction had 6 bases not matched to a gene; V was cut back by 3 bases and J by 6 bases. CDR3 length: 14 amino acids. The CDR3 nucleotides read TGTGCCAGCAGCTTCGGACTAGCGATTGGCGAGCAGTACTTC. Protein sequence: CASSFGLAIGEQYF.

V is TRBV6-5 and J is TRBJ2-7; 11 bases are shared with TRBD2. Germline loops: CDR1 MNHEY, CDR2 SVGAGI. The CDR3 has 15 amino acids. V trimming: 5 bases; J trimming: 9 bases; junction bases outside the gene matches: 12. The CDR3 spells CASSGEGTSGRGQYF. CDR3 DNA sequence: TGTGCCAGCAGTGGGGAGGGGACTAGCGGCCGCGGGCAGTACTTC.

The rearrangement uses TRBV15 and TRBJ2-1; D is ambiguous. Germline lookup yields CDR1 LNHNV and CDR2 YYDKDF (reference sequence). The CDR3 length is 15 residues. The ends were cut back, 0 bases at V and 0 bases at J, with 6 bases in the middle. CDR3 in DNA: TGTGCCACCAGCAGAGATCTGAGCTCCTACAATGAGCAGTTCTTC. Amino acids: CATSRDLSSYNEQFF. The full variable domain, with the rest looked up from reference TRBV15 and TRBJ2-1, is DAMVIQNPRYQVTQFGKPVTLSCSQTLNHNVMYWYQQKSSQAPKLLFHYYDKDFNNEADTPDNFQSRRPNTSFCFLDIRSPGLGDTAMYLCATSRDLSSYNEQFFGPGTRLTVL.